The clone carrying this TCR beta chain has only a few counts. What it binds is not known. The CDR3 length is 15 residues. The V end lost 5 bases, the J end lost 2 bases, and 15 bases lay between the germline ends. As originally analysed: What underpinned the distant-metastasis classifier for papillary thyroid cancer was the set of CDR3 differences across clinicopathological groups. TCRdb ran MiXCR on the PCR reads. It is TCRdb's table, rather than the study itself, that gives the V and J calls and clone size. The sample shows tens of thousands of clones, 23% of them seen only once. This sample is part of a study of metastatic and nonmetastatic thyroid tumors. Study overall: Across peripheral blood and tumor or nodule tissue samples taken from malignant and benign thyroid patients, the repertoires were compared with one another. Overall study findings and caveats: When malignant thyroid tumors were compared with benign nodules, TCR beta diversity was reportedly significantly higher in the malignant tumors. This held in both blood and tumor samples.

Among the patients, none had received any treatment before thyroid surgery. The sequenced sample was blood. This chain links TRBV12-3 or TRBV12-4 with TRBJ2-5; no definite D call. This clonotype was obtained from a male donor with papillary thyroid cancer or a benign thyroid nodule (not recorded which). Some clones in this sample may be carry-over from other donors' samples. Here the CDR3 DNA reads TGTGCCAGCAGTCCAAGAAGTAGTTCTCAAGAGACCCAGTACTTC. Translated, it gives CASSPRSSSQETQYF.